This T cell receptor beta chain originates from a study of blood T cell repertoires in COVID-19. Turning to the study itself: Acute and convalescent COVID-19 samples came from the United States, Italy and Spain.

As originally analysed: The authors estimated nucleated cell counts from reference gene primer amplification. The assay was immunoSEQ multiplex PCR, and TCRdb's table has in-frame clones only and misses some. From that table come the V and J calls and clone size; the DNA was used to work out D and trimming. The sample contains hundreds of thousands of clones, 65% to 90% of which appear only once. Per the germline V gene, CDR1 is SGHTA and CDR2 is FQGTGA. V gave up 4 bases and J gave up 5 bases, with 30 bases separating them. The CDR3 has 20 amino acids. Input material: peripheral blood. The TCR sequence derives from a man aged 45-65 years with COVID-19, enrolled during active disease. The gene calls are TRBV7-3 and TRBJ2-1, with D perhaps TRBD1 (6 bases). The CDR3 nucleotides read TGTGCCAGCAGCTCACTTCCGGGACAAGTCTTACCTACCCGAAACAATGAGCAGTTCTTC. The encoded protein is CASSSLPGQVLPTRNNEQFF. The complete variable domain, with remaining parts taken from reference TRBV7-3 and TRBJ2-1, reads GAGVSQTPSNKVTEKGKYVELRCDPISGHTALYWYRQSLGQGPEFLIYFQGTGAADDSGLPNDRFFAVRPEGSVSTLKIQRTERGDSAVYLCASSSLPGQVLPTRNNEQFFGPGTRLTVL.